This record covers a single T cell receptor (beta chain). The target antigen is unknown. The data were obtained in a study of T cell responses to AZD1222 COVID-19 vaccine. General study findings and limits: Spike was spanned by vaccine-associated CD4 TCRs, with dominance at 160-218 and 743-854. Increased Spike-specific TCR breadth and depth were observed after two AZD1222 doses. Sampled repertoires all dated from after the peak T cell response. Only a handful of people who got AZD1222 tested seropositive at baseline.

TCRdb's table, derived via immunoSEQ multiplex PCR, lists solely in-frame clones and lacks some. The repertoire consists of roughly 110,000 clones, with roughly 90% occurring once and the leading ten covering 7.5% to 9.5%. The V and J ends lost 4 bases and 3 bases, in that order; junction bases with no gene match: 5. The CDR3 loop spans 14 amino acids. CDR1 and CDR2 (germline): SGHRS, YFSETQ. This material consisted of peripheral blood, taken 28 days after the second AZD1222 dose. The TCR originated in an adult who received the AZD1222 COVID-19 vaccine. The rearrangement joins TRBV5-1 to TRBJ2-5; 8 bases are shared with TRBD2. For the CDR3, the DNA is TGCGCCAGCAGCCCGGGGGGGGGCGAAGAGACCCAGTACTTC. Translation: CASSPGGGEETQYF.